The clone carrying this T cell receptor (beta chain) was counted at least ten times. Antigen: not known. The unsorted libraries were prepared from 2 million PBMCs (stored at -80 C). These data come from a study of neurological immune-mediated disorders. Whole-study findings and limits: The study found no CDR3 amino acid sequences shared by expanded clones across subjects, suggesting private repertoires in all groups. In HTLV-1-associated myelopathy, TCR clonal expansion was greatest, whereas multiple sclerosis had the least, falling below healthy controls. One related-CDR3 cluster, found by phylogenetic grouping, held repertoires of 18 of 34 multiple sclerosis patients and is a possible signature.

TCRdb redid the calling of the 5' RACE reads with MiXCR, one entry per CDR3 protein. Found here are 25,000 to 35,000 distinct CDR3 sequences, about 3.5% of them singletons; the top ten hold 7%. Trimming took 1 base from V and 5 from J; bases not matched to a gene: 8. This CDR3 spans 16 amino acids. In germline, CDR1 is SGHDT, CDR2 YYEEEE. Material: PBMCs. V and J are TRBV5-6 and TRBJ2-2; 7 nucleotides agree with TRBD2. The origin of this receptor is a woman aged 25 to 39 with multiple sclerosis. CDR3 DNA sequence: TGTGCCAGCAGCTTGCCGGGAGGCCCAGGTACCGGGGAGCTGTTTTTT. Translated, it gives CASSLPGGPGTGELFF.